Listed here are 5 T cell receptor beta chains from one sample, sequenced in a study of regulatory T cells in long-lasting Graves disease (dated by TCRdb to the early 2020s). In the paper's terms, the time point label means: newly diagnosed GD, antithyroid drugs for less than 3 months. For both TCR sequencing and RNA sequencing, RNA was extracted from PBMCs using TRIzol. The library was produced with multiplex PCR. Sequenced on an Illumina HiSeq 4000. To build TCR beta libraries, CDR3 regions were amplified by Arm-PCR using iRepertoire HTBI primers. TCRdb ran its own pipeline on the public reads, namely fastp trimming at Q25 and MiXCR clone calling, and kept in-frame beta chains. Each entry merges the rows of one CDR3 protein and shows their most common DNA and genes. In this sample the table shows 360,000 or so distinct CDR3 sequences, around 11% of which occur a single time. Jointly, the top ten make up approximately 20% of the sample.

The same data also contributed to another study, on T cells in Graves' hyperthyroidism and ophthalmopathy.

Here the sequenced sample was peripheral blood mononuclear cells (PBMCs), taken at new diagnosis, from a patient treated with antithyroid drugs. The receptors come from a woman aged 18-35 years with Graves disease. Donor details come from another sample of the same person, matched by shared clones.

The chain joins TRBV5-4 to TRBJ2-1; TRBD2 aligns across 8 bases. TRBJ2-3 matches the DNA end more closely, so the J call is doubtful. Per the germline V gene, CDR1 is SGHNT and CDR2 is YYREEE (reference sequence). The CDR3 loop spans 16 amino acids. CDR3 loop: CASSLARLAGADTQYF. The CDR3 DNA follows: TGTGCCAGCAGCTTGGCTAGGCTAGCGGGTGCAGATACGCAGTATTTT.

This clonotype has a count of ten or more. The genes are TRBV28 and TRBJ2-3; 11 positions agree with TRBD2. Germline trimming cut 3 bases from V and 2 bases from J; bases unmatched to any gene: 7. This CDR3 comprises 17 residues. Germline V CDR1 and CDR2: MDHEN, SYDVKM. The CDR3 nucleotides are TGTGCCAGCAGTTTGGAGGGGACTAGCGGACACACAGATACGCAGTATTTT. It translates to CASSLEGTSGHTDTQYF.

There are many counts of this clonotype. The CDR3 region is CASSLYGGTRTDTQYF. As DNA, the CDR3 is TGCGCCAGCAGCTTGTATGGGGGGACCCGCACAGATACGCAGTATTTT. The V call is TRBV5-1, the J call TRBJ2-3; a possible D gene is TRBD2 (6 bases). Germline lookup yields CDR1 SGHRS and CDR2 YFSETQ. Trimming took 1 base from V and 1 from J, leaving 13 bases between them. This CDR3 contains 16 residues.

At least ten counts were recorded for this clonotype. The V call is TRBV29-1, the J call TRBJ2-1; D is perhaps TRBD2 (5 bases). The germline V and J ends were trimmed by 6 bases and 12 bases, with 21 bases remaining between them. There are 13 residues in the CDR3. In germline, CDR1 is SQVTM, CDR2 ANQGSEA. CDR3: CSVLASANGGQFF. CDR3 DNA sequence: TGCAGCGTACTCGCGTCGGCTAACGGAGGGCAGTTCTTC.

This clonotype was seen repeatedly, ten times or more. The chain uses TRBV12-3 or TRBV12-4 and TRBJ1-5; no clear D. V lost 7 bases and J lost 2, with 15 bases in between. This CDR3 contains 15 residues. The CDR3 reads CASKGSVYGNQPQHF. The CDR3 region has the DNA TGTGCCAGCAAGGGCAGTGTTTATGGCAATCAGCCCCAGCATTTT.